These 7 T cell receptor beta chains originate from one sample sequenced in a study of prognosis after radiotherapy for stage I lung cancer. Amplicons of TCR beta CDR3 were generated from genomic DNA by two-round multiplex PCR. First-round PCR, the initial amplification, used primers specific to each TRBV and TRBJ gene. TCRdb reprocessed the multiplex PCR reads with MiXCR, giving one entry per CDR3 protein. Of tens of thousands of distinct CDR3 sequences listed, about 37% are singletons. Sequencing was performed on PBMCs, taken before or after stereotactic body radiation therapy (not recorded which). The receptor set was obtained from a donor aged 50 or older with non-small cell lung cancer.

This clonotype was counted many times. The DNA of the CDR3 is TGTGCCAGCAGGTTGCCCGGGGATAAAGCTTTCTTT. Its protein product is CASRLPGDKAFF. The chain links TRBV6-1 to TRBJ1-1; D unclear. The CDR3 sequence is 12 residues long. The V gene's germline CDR1 is MNHNS and CDR2 SASEGT. V dropped 6 bases and J dropped 9 bases, with 14 bases sitting between them.

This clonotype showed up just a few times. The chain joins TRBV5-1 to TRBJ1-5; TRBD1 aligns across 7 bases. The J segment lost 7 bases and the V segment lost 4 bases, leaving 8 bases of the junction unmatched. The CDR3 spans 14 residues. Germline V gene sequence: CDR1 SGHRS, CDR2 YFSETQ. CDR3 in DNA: TGCGCCAGCAGCAACGGGGACAGAGGCCAGCCCCAGCATTTT. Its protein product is CASSNGDRGQPQHF.

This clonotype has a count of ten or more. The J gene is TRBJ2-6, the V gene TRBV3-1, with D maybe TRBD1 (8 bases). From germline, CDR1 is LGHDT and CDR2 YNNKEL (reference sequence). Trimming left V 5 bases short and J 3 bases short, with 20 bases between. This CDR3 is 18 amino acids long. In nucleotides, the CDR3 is TGTGCCAGCAGCGTCTGGACAGGGAGGGGAAATGGGGCCAACGTCCTGACTTTC. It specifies CASSVWTGRGNGANVLTF.

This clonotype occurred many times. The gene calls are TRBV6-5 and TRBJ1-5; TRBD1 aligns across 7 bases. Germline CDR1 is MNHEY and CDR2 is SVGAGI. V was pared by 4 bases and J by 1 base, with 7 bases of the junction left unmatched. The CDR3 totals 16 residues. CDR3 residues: CASSSDREGSNQPQHF. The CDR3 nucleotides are TGTGCCAGCAGTTCTGACAGGGAGGGGAGCAATCAGCCCCAGCATTTT.

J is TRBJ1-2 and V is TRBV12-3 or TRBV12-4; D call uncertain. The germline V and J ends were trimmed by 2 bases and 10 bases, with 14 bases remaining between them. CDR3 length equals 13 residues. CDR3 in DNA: TGTGCCAGCAGTTTATACCGGGCCGATTTCTACACCTTC. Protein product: CASSLYRADFYTF.

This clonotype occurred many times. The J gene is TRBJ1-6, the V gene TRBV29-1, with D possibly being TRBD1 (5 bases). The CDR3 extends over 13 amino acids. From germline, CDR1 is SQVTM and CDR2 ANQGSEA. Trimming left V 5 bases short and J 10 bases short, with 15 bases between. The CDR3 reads CSVRRDSGSPLHF. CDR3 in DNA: TGCAGCGTTCGCAGGGATTCGGGATCACCCCTCCACTTT.

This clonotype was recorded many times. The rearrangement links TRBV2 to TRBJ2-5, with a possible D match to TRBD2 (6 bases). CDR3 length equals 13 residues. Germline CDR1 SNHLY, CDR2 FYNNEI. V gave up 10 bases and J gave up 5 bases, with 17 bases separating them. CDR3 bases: TGTGCCACCTTAGCGGAGGTGGGGGAGACCCAGTACTTC. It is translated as CATLAEVGETQYF.